Reported below is one TCR beta chain. The antigen it binds to is not known. Per-nucleotide qualities are absent, and no much larger clonotype sits a single base away. This sample stems from a study of CD8 T cells in ankylosing spondylitis (dated by TCRdb to the late 2010s). Broadly, across the study: The study profiled T cell receptor beta repertoires in healthy donors and ankylosing spondylitis patients to find disease-linked TCR variants. The full study cohort was made up of about two dozen ankylosing spondylitis patients and roughly 100 healthy donors. Peripheral blood was sampled, and synovial fluid was also collected from ankylosing spondylitis patients.

The paper's findings and limits, for the study overall: Blood from ankylosing spondylitis patients appeared to be characterized by a TCR beta motif composed of 7 to 9 highly homologous amino acid variants. The disease-linked clones were reported as significantly enriched in matched synovial fluid samples from ankylosing spondylitis patients. A CD8+ phenotype was shown by the disease-linked clones, which were found at relatively low frequencies in peripheral blood. Some motif variants were previously reported in synovial fluid and blood of reactive arthritis patients, suggesting common disease-initiation mechanisms.

Via the germline V gene, CDR1 is SGHNT and CDR2 YENEEA. Taken from cysteine to phenylalanine, the CDR3 has 14 residues. CDR3 DNA only is kept here, 42 bases in frame from base 1. V drops 4 bases and J drops 1 base, leaving 10 bases in between. Instrument used: Illumina HiSeq 2500. TCR beta libraries were prepared by quantitative 5'-RACE with molecular barcodes. The paper's processing steps were these. To identify disease-linked TCR variants, a new computational method was used, one built on a probabilistic model of VDJ rearrangement. TCRdb cleaned the public reads at Q25 with fastp, built clones with MiXCR and kept in-frame beta chains. Rows matching on CDR3 protein sequence are summarized as one entry with the most common DNA and genes. TCRdb's processing, not the study's, gives the V and J calls here. The sample table lists roughly 450,000 distinct CDR3 sequences, approximately 26% of them with a count of one. The leading ten clones occupy 0.89% of the sample.

The sample comprised blood, either unsorted or a sorted T cell fraction (not recorded which). In this chain, TRBV11-3 is recombined with TRBJ1-1, with no confidently assigned D gene. This clonotype was sampled from a male donor with ankylosing spondylitis. The bases are TGTGCCAGCAGCTGGCGGACGCCGAACACTGAAGCTTTCTTT. Translated, this gives CASSWRTPNTEAFF.